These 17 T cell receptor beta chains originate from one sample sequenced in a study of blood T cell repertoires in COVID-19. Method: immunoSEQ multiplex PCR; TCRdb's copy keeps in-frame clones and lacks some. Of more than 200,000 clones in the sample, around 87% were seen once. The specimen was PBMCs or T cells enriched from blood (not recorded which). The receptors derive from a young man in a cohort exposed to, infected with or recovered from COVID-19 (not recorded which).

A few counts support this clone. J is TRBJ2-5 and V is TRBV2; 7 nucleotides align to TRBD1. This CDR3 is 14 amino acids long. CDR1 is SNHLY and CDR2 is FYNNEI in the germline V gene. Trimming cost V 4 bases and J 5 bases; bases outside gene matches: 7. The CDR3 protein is CASSVRQGAETQYF. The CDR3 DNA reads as TGTGCCAGCAGTGTTCGACAGGGAGCGGAGACCCAGTACTTC.

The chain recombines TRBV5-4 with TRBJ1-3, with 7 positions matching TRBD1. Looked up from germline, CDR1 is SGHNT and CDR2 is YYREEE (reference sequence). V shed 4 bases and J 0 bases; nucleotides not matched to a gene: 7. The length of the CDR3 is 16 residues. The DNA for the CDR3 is TGTGCCAGCAGCCTAGACAGGGATCTCTCTGGAAACACCATATATTTT. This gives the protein CASSLDRDLSGNTIYF.

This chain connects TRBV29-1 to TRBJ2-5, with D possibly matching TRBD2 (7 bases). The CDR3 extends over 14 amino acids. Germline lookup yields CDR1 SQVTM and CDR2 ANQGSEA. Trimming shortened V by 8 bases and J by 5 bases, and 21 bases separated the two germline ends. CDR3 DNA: TGCAGCTATGATAAGGGGGGGCGAGGGGAGACCCAGTACTTC. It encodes CSYDKGGRGETQYF.

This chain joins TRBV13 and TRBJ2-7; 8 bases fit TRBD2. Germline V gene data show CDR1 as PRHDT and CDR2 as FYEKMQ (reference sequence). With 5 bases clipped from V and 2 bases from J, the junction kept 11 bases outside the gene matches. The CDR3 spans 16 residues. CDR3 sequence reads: CASSPRGGPNAYEQYF. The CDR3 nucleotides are TGTGCCAGCAGCCCCCGGGGGGGACCGAACGCCTACGAGCAGTACTTC. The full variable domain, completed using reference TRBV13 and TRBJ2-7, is AAGVIQSPRHLIKEKRETATLKCYPIPRHDTVYWYQQGPGQDPQFLISFYEKMQSDKGSIPDRFSAQQFSDYHSELNMSSLELGDSALYFCASSPRGGPNAYEQYFGPGTRLTVT.

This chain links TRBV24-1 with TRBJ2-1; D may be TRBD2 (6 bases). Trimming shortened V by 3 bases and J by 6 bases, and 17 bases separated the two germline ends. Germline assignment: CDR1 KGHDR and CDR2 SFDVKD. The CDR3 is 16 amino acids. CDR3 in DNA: TGTGCCACCAGTGATCTGGGCCTAAGCGGGCGCAATGAGCAGTTCTTC. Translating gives CATSDLGLSGRNEQFF.

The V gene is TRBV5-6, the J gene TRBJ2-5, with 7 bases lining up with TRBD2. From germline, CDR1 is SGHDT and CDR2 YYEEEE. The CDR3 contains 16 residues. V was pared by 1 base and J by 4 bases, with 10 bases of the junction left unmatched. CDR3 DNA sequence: TGTGCCAGCAGCTTGATAGGCGGGAGCAGGGTAGAGACCCAGTACTTC. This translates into CASSLIGGSRVETQYF.

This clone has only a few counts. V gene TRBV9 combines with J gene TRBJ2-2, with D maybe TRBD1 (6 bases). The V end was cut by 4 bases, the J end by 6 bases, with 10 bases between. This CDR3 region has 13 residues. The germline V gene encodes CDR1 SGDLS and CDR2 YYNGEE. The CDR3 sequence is CASSSQGPGELFF. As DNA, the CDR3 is TGTGCCAGCAGCTCTCAGGGGCCCGGGGAGCTGTTTTTT. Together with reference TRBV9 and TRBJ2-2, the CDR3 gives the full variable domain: DSGVTQTPKHLITATGQRVTLRCSPRSGDLSVYWYQQSLDQGLQFLIQYYNGEERAKGNILERFSAQQFPDLHSELNLSSLELGDSALYFCASSSQGPGELFFGEGSRLTVL.

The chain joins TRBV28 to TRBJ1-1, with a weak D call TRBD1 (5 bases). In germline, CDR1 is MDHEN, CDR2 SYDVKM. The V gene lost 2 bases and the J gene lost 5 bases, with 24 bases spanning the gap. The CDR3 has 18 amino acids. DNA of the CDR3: TGTGCCAGCAGTTTACGGGGGATTGGACCTGGGGAGGATACTGAAGCTTTCTTT. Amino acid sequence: CASSLRGIGPGEDTEAFF.

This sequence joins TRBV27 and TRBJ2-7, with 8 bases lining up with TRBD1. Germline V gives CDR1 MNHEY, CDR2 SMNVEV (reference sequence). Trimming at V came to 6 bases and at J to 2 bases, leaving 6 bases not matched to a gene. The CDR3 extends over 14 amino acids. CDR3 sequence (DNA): TGTGCCAGCAGCCGGACAGGGAGCCCCTACGAGCAGTACTTC. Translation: CASSRTGSPYEQYF.

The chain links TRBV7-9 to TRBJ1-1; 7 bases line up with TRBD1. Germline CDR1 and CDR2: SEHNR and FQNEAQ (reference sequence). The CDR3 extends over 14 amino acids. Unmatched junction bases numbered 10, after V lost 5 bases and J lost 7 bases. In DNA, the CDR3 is TGTGCCAGCAGCGATCAAACAGGGGCGTATGAAGCTTTCTTT. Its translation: CASSDQTGAYEAFF. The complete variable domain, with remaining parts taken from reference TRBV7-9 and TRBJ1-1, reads DTGVSQNPRHKITKRGQNVTFRCDPISEHNRLYWYRQTLGQGPEFLTYFQNEAQLEKSRLLSDRFSAERPKGSFSTLEIQRTEQGDSAMYLCASSDQTGAYEAFFGQGTRLTVV.

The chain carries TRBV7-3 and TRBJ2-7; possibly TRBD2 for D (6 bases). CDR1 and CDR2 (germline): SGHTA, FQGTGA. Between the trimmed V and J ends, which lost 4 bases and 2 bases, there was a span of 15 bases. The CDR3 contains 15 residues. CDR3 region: CASSSLPGLTYEQYF. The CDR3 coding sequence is TGTGCCAGCAGCTCTCTACCGGGACTTACCTACGAGCAGTACTTC.

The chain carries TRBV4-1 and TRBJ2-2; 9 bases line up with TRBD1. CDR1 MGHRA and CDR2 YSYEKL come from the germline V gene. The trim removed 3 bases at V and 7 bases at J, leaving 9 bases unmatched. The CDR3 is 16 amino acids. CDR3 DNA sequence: TGCGCCAGCAGCCACCCCCGGGACAGGGATGTCGGGGAGCTGTTTTTT. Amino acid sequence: CASSHPRDRDVGELFF.

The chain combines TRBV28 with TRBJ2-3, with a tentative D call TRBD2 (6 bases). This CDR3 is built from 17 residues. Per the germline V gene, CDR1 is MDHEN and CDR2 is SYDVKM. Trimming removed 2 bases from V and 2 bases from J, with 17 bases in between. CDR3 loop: CASSLGRSGAFTDTQYF. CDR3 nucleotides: TGTGCCAGCAGTTTAGGGAGGTCGGGCGCATTCACAGATACGCAGTATTTT.

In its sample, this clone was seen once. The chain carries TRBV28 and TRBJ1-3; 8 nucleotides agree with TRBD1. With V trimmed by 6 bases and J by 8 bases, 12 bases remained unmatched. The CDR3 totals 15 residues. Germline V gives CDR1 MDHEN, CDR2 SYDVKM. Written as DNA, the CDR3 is TGTGCCAGCAGCTCGCTAACGGACAGGGTAGACACCATATATTTT. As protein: CASSSLTDRVDTIYF.

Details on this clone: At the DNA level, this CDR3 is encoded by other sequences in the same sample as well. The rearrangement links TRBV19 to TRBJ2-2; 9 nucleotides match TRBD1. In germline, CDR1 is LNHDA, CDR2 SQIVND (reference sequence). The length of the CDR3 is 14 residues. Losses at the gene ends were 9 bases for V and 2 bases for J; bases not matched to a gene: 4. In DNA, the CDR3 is TGTGCCAGCCGCACAGGGGGCAACACCGGGGAGCTGTTTTTT. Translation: CASRTGGNTGELFF.

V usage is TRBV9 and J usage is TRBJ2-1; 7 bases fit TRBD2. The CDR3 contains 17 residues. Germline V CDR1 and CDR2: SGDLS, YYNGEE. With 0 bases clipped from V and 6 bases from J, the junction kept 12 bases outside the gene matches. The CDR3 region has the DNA TGTGCCAGCAGCGTAGGATCTAGCGGAGGCTCTAGCAATGAGCAGTTCTTC. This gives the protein CASSVGSSGGSSNEQFF.

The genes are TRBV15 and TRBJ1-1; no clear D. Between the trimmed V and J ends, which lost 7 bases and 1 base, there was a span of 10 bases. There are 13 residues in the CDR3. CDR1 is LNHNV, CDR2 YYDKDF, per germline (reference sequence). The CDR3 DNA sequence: TGTGCCACCATTGTCCCAGGGAACACTGAAGCTTTCTTT. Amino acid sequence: CATIVPGNTEAFF.